This TCR beta chain was captured in a study of shared clonotypes between healthy human individuals. In germline, CDR1 is LNHDA, CDR2 SQIVND (reference sequence). The ends were cut back, 8 bases at V and 3 bases at J, with 8 bases in the middle. The CDR3 is made up of 11 amino acids. Terminally differentiated effector memory CD45RA+ cells were excluded by CCR7 positive selection of CD45RO-negative cells. Regarding this clone: What it recognizes is unknown. Other DNA sequences in the same sample also yield this CDR3.

Sequenced by immunoSEQ multiplex PCR; TCRdb stores in-frame clones only, minus some. The sample lists about 2.2 million clones; roughly 91% were seen once. Whole-study findings and limits: It was observed that 5% to 6.5% of naive CD4 clonotypes were shared across four donors.

This chain joins TRBV19 and TRBJ2-7; D gene ambiguous. This TCR was recovered from a man aged 18 to 30 in good health. Some clones in this sample may be carry-over from other donors' samples. The specimen was naive CD8+ T cells from PBMCs. CDR3 protein: CASSDGYEQYF. CDR3 bases: TGTGCCAGTTCAGACGGCTACGAGCAGTACTTC. The entire variable domain, with the rest obtained from reference TRBV19 and TRBJ2-7, is as follows: DGGITQSPKYLFRKEGQNVTLSCEQNLNHDAMYWYRQDPGQGLRLIYYSQIVNDFQKGDIAEGYSVSREKKESFPLTVTSAQKNPTAFYLCASSDGYEQYFGPGTRLTVT.